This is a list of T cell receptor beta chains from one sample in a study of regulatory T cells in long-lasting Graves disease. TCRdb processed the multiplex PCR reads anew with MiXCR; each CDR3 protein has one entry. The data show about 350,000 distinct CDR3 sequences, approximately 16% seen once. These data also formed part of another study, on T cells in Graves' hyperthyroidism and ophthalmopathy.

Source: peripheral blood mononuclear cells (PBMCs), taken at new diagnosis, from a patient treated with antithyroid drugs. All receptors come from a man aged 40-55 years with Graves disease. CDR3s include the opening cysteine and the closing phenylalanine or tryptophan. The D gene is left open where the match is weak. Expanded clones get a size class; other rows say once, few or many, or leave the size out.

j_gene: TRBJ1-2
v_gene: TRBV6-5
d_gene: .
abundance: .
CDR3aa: CASSYRANYGYTF
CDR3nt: TGTGCCAGCAGTTACAGGGCTAACTATGGCTACACCTTC

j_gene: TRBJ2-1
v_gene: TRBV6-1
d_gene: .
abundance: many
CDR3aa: CATKTDISYNEQFF
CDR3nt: TGTGCCACAAAGACAGATATCTCCTACAATGAGCAGTTCTTC

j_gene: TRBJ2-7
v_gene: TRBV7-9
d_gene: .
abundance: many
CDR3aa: CASSPPELSYEQYF
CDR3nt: TGTGCCAGCAGCCCCCCCGAGCTCTCCTACGAGCAGTACTTC

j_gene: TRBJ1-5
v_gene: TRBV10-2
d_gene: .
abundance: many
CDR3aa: CASSESNSNQPQHF
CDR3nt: TGCGCCAGCAGTGAGTCGAACAGCAATCAGCCCCAGCATTTT

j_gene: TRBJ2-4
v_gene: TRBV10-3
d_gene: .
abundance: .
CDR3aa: CAISESMAPLAKNIQYF
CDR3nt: TGTGCCATCAGTGAGTCGATGGCTCCCCTAGCCAAAAACATTCAGTACTTC

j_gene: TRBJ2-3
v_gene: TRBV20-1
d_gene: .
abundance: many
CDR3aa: CSARDRRSTDTQYF
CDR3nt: TGCAGTGCTAGAGATCGAAGAAGCACAGATACGCAGTATTTT

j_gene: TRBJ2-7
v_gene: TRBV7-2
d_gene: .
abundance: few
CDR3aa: CASSLSRGAPYEQYF
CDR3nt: TGTGCCAGCAGCTTGAGCAGGGGGGCCCCCTACGAGCAGTACTTC

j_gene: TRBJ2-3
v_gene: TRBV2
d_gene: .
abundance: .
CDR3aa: CASSLGFEFTDTQYF
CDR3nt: TGTGCCAGCAGCTTGGGATTCGAATTCACAGATACGCAGTATTTT

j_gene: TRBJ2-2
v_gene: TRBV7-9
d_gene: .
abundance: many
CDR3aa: CASSLVTRSGELFF
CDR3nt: TGTGCCAGCAGCTTAGTTACAAGGAGCGGGGAGCTGTTTTTT

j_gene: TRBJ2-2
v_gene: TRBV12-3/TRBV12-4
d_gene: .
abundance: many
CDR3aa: CASIDPHTGELFF
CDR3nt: TGTGCCAGCATCGACCCCCACACCGGGGAGCTGTTTTTT

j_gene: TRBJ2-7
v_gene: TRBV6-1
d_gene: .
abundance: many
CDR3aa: CASSDSDRDYEQYF
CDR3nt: TGTGCCAGCAGTGACTCCGACAGAGACTACGAGCAGTACTTC

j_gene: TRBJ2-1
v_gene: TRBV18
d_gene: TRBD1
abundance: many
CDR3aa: CASSPGQGLFF
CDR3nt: TGTGCCAGCTCACCGGGACAGGGATTGTTCTTC

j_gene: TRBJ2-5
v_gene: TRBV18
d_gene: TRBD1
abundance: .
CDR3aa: CASSQPGQGGEIQYF
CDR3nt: TGTGCCAGCTCACAACCTGGACAGGGCGGAGAGATCCAGTACTTC

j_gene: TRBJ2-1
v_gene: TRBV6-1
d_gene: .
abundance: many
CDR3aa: CASLNSYNEQFF
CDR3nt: TGTGCCAGCCTGAACTCCTACAATGAGCAGTTCTTC

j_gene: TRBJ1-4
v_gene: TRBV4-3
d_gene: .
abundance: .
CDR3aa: CASSQERLSDEKLFF
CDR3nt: TGCGCCAGCAGCCAAGAGCGCCTATCAGATGAAAAACTGTTTTTT

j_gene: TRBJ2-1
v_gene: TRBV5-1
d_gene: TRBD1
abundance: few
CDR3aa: CASSSTQGNEQFF
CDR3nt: TGCGCCAGCAGCTCAACACAGGGGAATGAGCAGTTCTTC

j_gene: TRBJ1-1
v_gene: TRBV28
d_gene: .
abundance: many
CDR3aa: CASSSFAAMNTEAFF
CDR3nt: TGTGCCAGCAGTTCCTTTGCAGCAATGAACACTGAAGCTTTCTTT

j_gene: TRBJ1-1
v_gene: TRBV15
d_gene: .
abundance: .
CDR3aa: CATSRDKGSTEAFF
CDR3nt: TGTGCCACCAGCAGAGATAAAGGTTCCACTGAAGCTTTCTTT

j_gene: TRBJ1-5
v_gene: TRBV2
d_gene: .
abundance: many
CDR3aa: CASRGDRPSNQPQHF
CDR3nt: TGTGCCAGCAGGGGGGACCGTCCTAGCAATCAGCCCCAGCATTTT

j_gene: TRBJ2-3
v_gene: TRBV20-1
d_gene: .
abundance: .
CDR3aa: CSADGSGTDTQYF
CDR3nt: TGCAGTGCCGACGGGTCCGGCACAGATACGCAGTATTTT

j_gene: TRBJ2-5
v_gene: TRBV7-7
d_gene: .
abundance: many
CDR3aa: CASSVGSDGETQYF
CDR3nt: TGTGCCAGCAGCGTAGGGTCCGACGGGGAGACCCAGTACTTC

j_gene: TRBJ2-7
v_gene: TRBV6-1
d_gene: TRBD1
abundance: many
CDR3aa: CASKGPGTGPLAEQYF
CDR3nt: TGTGCCAGCAAGGGTCCCGGGACAGGCCCTTTGGCCGAGCAGTACTTC

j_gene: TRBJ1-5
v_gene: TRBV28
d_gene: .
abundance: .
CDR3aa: CAGSPSGGGNQPQHF
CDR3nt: TGTGCCGGCAGCCCTTCGGGAGGGGGCAATCAGCCCCAGCATTTT

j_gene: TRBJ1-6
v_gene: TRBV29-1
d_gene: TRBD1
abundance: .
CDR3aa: CSVGQGRDSPLHF
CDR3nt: TGCAGCGTAGGACAGGGGCGGGATTCACCCCTCCACTTT

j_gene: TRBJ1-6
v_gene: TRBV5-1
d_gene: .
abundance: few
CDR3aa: CASSFRGGGSPLHF
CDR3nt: TGCGCCAGCAGCTTCAGGGGAGGGGGGTCACCCCTCCACTTT

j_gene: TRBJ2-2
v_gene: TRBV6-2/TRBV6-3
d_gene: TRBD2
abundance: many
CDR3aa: CASSPRTSANTGELFF
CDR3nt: TGTGCCAGCAGTCCTCGGACTAGCGCGAACACCGGGGAGCTGTTTTTT

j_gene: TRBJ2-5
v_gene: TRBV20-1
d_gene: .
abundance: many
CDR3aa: CSAREQETQYF
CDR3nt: TGCAGTGCTAGAGAGCAAGAGACCCAGTACTTC

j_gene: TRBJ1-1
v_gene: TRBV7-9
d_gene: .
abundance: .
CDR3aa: CASSFTQGTKAFF
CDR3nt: TGTGCCAGCAGCTTTACCCAGGGAACTAAAGCTTTCTTT

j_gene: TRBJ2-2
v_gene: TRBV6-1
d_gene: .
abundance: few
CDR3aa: CASRRALNTGELFF
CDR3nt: TGTGCCAGCAGGCGGGCCCTGAACACCGGGGAGCTGTTTTTT

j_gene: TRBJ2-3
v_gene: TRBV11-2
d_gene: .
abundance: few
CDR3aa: CASSRGGTGRGPQYF
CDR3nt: TGTGCCAGCAGCCGCGGGGGGACAGGAAGGGGGCCGCAGTATTTT

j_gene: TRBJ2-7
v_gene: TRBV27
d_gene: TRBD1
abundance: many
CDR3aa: CASSITGVNSYEQYF
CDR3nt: TGTGCCAGCAGTATAACAGGGGTAAACTCCTACGAGCAGTACTTC

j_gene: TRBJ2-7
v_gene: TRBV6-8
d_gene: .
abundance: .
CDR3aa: CASSYRGPYLYEQYF
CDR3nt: TGTGCCAGCAGTTACAGGGGACCTTACCTTTACGAGCAGTACTTC

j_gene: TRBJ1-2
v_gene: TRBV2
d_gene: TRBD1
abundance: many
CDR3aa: CASTERQGTDYGYTF
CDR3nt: TGTGCCAGCACTGAACGACAGGGGACGGACTATGGCTACACCTTC

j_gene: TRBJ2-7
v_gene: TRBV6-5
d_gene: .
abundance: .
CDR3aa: CASSYSAGMYEQYF
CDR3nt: TGTGCCAGCAGTTACTCCGCAGGGATGTACGAGCAGTACTTC

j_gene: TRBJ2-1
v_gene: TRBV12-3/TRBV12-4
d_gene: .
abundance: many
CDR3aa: CASSLRRGTYNEQFF
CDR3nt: TGTGCCAGCAGTTTAAGGCGGGGAACTTACAATGAGCAGTTCTTC

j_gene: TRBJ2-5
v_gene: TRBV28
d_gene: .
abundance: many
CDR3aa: CASSPTIGIPSIQETQYF
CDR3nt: TGTGCCAGCAGCCCGACGATAGGGATCCCCTCCATACAAGAGACCCAGTACTTC

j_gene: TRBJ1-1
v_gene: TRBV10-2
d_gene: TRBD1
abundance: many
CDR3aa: CASSDPGQGRSAFF
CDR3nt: TGCGCCAGCAGTGACCCGGGACAGGGGCGATCTGCTTTCTTT

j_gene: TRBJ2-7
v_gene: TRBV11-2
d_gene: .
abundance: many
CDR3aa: CASSLGQGTGSYEQYF
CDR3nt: TGTGCCAGCAGCTTAGGTCAGGGAACAGGCAGCTACGAGCAGTACTTC

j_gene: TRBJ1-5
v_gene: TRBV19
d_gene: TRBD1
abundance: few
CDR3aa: CASREGRGYGNGNQPQHF
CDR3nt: TGTGCCAGTAGGGAGGGCAGGGGGTACGGGAATGGCAATCAGCCCCAGCATTTT

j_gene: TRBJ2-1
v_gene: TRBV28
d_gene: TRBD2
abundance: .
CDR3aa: CASSFLIAGGLFF
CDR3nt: TGTGCCAGCAGTTTTTTAATAGCGGGGGGGCTTTTCTTC

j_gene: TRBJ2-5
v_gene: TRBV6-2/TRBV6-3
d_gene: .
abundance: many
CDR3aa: CASSSEGTLQETQYF
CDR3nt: TGTGCCAGCAGTTCGGAGGGGACACTACAAGAGACCCAGTACTTC

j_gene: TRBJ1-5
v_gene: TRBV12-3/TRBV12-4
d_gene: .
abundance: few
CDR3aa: CASRKGTVRQPQHF
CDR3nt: TGTGCCAGCAGAAAAGGGACGGTCCGGCAGCCCCAGCATTTT

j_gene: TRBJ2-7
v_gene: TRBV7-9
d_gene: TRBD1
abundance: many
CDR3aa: CASSQGDEQYF
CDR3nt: TGTGCCAGCAGCCAGGGGGACGAGCAGTACTTC

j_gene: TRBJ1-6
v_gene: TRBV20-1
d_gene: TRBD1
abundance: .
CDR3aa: CSAILDRGYSPLHF
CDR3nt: TGCAGTGCTATACTAGACAGGGGTTATTCACCCCTCCACTTT

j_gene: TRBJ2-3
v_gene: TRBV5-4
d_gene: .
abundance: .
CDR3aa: CASSRRGGGDTQYF
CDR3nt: TGTGCCAGCAGCCGGAGGGGGGGGGGAGATACGCAGTATTTT

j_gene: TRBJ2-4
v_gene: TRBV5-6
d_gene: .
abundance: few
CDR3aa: CASSPWSRYPLYGNIQYF
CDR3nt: TGTGCCAGCAGCCCCTGGTCGCGGTACCCCCTGTATGGAAACATTCAGTACTTC

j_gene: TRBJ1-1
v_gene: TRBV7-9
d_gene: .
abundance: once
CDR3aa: CASSLAGQGIRDTEAFF
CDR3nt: TGTGCCAGCAGCTTAGCGGGACAAGGAATTAGGGACACTGAAGCTTTCTTT